This note documents a single TCR beta chain sequence. These data come from a study of blood T cell repertoires in COVID-19. Overall study: Whether acute or convalescent, the COVID-19 samples came from the United States, Italy and Spain. T cells, B-cell-depleted T cells, or PBMCs supplied cDNA or gDNA.

In the original analysis: How many nucleated cells were present was estimated from reference gene primer amplification. Here immunoSEQ multiplex PCR was the method, and the copy in TCRdb shows in-frame clones only, minus some. The D gene and trimming were derived from the DNA, and the V and J assignments and clone size from that table. The table lists 130,000 or so clones, 60% to 85% of them singletons, with approximately 16% in the top ten. The TCR comes from a man in his forties or fifties with acute or convalescent COVID-19. Source material: peripheral blood.

The CDR3 loop is CAIRTGVENTEAFF. In DNA, the CDR3 is TGTGCCATAAGGACAGGTGTCGAAAACACTGAAGCTTTCTTT. The rearrangement links TRBV10-3 to TRBJ1-1, with 7 bases fitting TRBD1. The V and J ends lost 9 bases and 2 bases, in that order; junction bases with no gene match: 9. Germline V gives CDR1 ENHRY, CDR2 SYGVKD. CDR3 length equals 14 residues.